The 17 T cell receptor beta chains listed next were all sequenced from one sample in a study of response to subunit inactivated influenza vaccine. TCRdb fed the RT-PCR reads into MiXCR, producing one record per CDR3 protein. The profile shows a few hundred thousand distinct CDR3 sequences, around 15% of them singletons. Sequencing was performed on PBMCs from blood, taken 11 to 12 days after vaccination. The receptors were gathered from a man over 45 who received an inactivated influenza vaccine.

This clonotype was seen more than once but under ten times. The rearrangement links TRBV29-1 to TRBJ2-1; maybe TRBD2 (6 bases). CDR1 SQVTM and CDR2 ANQGSEA come from the germline V gene. Trimming took off 6 bases at V and 15 bases at J, with 18 bases between the two ends. The CDR3 has 11 amino acids. CDR3 DNA sequence: TGCAGCGTCCGTTCTAGCGCCGGGTTGTTCTTC. Protein: CSVRSSAGLFF.

The chain is built from TRBV6-1 and TRBJ2-2; unclear D gene. V shed 4 bases and J shed 4 bases, with 7 bases lying between them. In germline, CDR1 is MNHNS, CDR2 SASEGT. There are 13 residues in the CDR3. CDR3 coding DNA: TGTGCCAGCAGTGTTCAGAGCACCGGGGAGCTGTTTTTT. This codes for CASSVQSTGELFF.

This clonotype was observed at least ten times. The CDR3 carries no conserved terminal phenylalanine or tryptophan, so it likely arises from a read error. The DNA is left out, because the CDR3 cannot be placed on it with certainty; the CDR3 is given as TCRdb lists it. V is TRBV30 and J is TRBJ2-7; the table's TRBD1 call for D was not verified on the DNA. Looked up from germline, CDR1 is GTSNPN and CDR2 is SVGIG (reference sequence). The CDR3 adds up to 12 amino acids, both ends counted. CDR3 protein: CAWSEGGTGPRY.

The rearrangement links TRBV14 to TRBJ2-7, with D tentatively TRBD1 (5 bases). This CDR3 has 16 residues. Trimming took off 0 bases at V and 0 bases at J, with 12 bases between the two ends. Germline lookup yields CDR1 SGHDN and CDR2 FVKESK. In DNA, the CDR3 is TGTGCCAGCAGCCAAGAATTCGCCGACAGCTCCTACGAGCAGTACTTC. Translating it yields CASSQEFADSSYEQYF.

This rearrangement joins TRBV29-1 to TRBJ2-2, with D perhaps being TRBD1 or TRBD2 (6 bases each). V dropped 5 bases and J dropped 2 bases, with 12 bases sitting between them. Germline loops: CDR1 SQVTM, CDR2 ANQGSEA. CDR3 length: 14 residues. The CDR3 protein is CSVRGAVNTGELFF. The CDR3 region has the DNA TGCAGCGTTAGGGGGGCAGTAAACACCGGGGAGCTGTTTTTT.

This clonotype is medium-sized by share. V usage is TRBV29-1 and J usage is TRBJ2-3, with 12 bases fitting TRBD2. Germline CDR1 reads SQVTM; CDR2 reads ANQGSEA. The CDR3 extends over 16 amino acids. Trimming took 7 bases from V and 0 from J; bases not matched to a gene: 8. CDR3 protein: CSGRLAGVSSTDTQYF. CDR3 coding DNA: TGCAGCGGACGACTAGCGGGGGTCTCTAGCACAGATACGCAGTATTTT.

This clonotype has a handful of counts. The chain is built from TRBV29-1 and TRBJ1-2; a weak D match, TRBD1 (6 bases). This CDR3 comprises 15 residues. Germline V lookup: CDR1 SQVTM, CDR2 ANQGSEA. The ends were cut back, 2 bases at V and 3 bases at J, with 16 bases in the middle. The CDR3 region has the DNA TGCAGCGTTGAAAAATCGGGAGGGGGGGACTATGGCTACACCTTC. Encoded protein: CSVEKSGGGDYGYTF.

In this sample, this clonotype turned up many times. The CDR3 region has the DNA TGTGCCAGCAGTACTGCTGCGACAGGACAGGGTCATGGCTACACCTTC. It is translated as CASSTAATGQGHGYTF. V gene TRBV6-5 combines with J gene TRBJ1-2, with TRBD1 identical over 8 bases. CDR3 size: 16 residues. Germline V gives CDR1 MNHEY, CDR2 SVGAGI. V gave up 5 bases and J gave up 6 bases; unmatched junction bases: 14.

This clonotype came up many times. The rearrangement joins TRBV11-2 to TRBJ2-1, with TRBD2 identical over 9 bases. V shed 1 base, J shed 7 bases, and the junction held 8 bases outside the gene matches. This CDR3 region has 16 residues. Germline V gene sequence: CDR1 SGHAT, CDR2 FQNNGV. CDR3 DNA sequence: TGTGCCAGCAGCTTAGGTAGCGGGAGAGGTAGGAATGAGCAGTTCTTC. Translated: CASSLGSGRGRNEQFF.

V gene TRBV7-2 combines with J gene TRBJ1-2; 9 nucleotides align to TRBD1. J gave up 4 bases and V 5 bases, and 11 bases lay outside the gene matches. The germline CDR1 and CDR2 sequences are SGHTA and FQGNSA. There are 16 residues in the CDR3. CDR3 region: CASSPQGAGVSYGYTF. CDR3 coding DNA: TGTGCCAGCAGCCCACAGGGGGCGGGAGTGTCCTATGGCTACACCTTC.

This clonotype came up a few times. This chain joins TRBV12-3 or TRBV12-4 and TRBJ2-1; tentative D call: TRBD2 (7 bases). This CDR3 comprises 15 residues. V lost 3 bases, J lost 4 bases, and 13 bases lay in between. The CDR3 DNA reads TGTGCCAGCAGTTTCGGGGGGCTCGGGTACAATGAGCAGTTCTTC. This translates into CASSFGGLGYNEQFF.

This clonotype appeared a few times. This chain uses TRBV20-1 with TRBJ2-1, with 8 bases lining up with TRBD1. V lost 5 bases and J lost 10; bases outside the gene matches: 13. The CDR3 consists of 14 residues. CDR1 and CDR2 from the germline V gene are DFQATT and SNEGSKA (reference sequence). The CDR3 coding sequence is TGCAGTGCTCACCGCAGGGGGCGCAAGGAAGAGCAGTTCTTC. Translation: CSAHRRGRKEEQFF.

This clonotype showed up just a few times. This chain uses TRBV7-8 with TRBJ1-1; TRBD1 might be the D (5 bases). Trimming removed 5 bases at V and 10 bases at J, with 20 bases between. The germline V gene encodes CDR1 SGHVS and CDR2 FQNEAQ. This CDR3 comprises 14 residues. CDR3 in DNA: TGTGCCAGCAGCCCCGTTGGGGGGAGGAAGGGAGCTTTCTTT. This translates into CASSPVGGRKGAFF.

This rearrangement joins TRBV5-1 to TRBJ1-1, with D possibly matching TRBD1 (5 bases). Germline lookup yields CDR1 SGHRS and CDR2 YFSETQ. The CDR3 consists of 16 residues. The germline V and J ends were trimmed by 3 bases and 2 bases, with 17 bases remaining between them. The CDR3 DNA is TGCGCCAGCAGCTATTCGCAGGGTTTTACAAACACTGAAGCTTTCTTT. It translates to CASSYSQGFTNTEAFF.

This sequence joins TRBV15 and TRBJ1-4, with D possibly being TRBD1 (5 bases). Germline V gene data show CDR1 as LNHNV and CDR2 as YYDKDF (reference sequence). CDR3 length equals 15 residues. V lost 1 base and J 7 bases, leaving 13 bases between the germline ends. CDR3 in amino acids: CATSRGGDYLEKLFF. In DNA form, the CDR3 reads TGTGCCACCAGCAGAGGGGGGGACTACCTTGAAAAACTGTTTTTT. Full variable domain (remainder filled in from reference TRBV15 and TRBJ1-4): DAMVIQNPRYQVTQFGKPVTLSCSQTLNHNVMYWYQQKSSQAPKLLFHYYDKDFNNEADTPDNFQSRRPNTSFCFLDIRSPGLGDTAMYLCATSRGGDYLEKLFFGSGTQLSVL.

The chain joins TRBV27 to TRBJ2-3; TRBD2 might be the D (6 bases). V lost 2 bases, J lost 4 bases, and 13 bases lay in between. Germline V lookup: CDR1 MNHEY, CDR2 SMNVEV (reference sequence). CDR3 length: 15 residues. CDR3 loop: CASSLAGWGADTQYF. CDR3 coding DNA: TGTGCCAGCAGTTTAGCGGGATGGGGTGCAGATACGCAGTATTTT.

This clonotype appeared a few times. This sequence joins TRBV6-2 or TRBV6-3 and TRBJ2-1; D uncertain. Between the trimmed V and J ends, which lost 0 bases and 0 bases, there was a span of 9 bases. The germline V gene encodes CDR1 MNHEY and CDR2 SVGEGT. The CDR3 is 16 amino acids. Written as DNA, the CDR3 is TGTGCCAGCAGTTACTCGCCAGTGAGCTCCTACAATGAGCAGTTCTTC. It translates to CASSYSPVSSYNEQFF.